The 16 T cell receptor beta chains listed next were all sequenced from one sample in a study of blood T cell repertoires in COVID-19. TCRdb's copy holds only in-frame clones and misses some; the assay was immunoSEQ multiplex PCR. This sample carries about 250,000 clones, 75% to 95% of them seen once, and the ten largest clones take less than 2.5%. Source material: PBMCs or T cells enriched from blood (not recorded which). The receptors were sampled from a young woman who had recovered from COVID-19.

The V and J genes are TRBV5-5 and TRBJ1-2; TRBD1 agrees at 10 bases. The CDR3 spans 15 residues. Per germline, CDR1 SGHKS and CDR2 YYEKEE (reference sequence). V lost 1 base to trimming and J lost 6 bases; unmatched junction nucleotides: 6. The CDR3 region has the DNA TGTGCCAGCAGCTTGCTGGGACAGGGGTCCAATGGCTACACCTTC. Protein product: CASSLLGQGSNGYTF.

The CDR3 DNA follows: TGTGCCAGCAGTTTCCTACCGATTGCTGGAAACACCATATATTTT. Its protein product is CASSFLPIAGNTIYF. The rearrangement links TRBV27 to TRBJ1-3; no definite D call. CDR3 length: 15 residues. The V end lost 3 bases, the J end lost 2 bases, and 11 bases lay between the germline ends. Germline CDR1 MNHEY, CDR2 SMNVEV (reference sequence).

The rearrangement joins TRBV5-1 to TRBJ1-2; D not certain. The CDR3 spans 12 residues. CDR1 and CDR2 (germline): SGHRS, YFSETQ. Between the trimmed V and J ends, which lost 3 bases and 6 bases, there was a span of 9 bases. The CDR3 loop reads CASSSDTHGYTF. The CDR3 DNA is TGCGCCAGCAGCTCCGACACTCATGGCTACACCTTC. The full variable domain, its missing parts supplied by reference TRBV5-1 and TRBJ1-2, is KAGVTQTPRYLIKTRGQQVTLSCSPISGHRSVSWYQQTPGQGLQFLFEYFSETQRNKGNFPGRFSGRQFSNSRSEMNVSTLELGDSALYLCASSSDTHGYTFGSGTRLTVV.

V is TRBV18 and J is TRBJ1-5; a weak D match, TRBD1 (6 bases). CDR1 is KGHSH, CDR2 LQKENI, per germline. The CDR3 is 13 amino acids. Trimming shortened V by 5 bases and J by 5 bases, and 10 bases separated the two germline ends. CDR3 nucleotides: TGTGCCAGCTCAGTTTCAGGGGATCAGCCCCAGCATTTT. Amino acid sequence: CASSVSGDQPQHF.

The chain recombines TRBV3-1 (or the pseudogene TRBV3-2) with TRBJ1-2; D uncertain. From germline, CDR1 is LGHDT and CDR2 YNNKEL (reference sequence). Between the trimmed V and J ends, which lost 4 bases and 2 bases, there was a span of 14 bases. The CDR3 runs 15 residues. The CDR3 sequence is CASSPREVANYGYTF. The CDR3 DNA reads TGTGCCAGCAGCCCGCGCGAAGTAGCAAACTATGGCTACACCTTC.

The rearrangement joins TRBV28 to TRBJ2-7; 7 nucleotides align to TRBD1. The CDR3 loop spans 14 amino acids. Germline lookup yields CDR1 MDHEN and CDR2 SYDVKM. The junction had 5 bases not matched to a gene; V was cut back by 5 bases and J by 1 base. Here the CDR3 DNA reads TGTGCCAGCAGTCACCGACAGGGTTCCTACGAGCAGTACTTC. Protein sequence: CASSHRQGSYEQYF.

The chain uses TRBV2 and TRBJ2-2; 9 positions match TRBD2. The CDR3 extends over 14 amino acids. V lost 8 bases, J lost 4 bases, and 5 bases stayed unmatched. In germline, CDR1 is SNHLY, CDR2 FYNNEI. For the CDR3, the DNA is TGTGCCAGCGGCGGGAGGGCCCTCACCGGGGAGCTGTTTTTT. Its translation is CASGGRALTGELFF.

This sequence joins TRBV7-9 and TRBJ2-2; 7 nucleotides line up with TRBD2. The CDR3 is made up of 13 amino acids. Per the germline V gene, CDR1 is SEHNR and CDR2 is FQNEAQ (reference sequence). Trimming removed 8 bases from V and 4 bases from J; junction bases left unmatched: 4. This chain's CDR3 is CASAGESTGELFF. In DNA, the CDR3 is TGTGCCAGCGCGGGAGAAAGCACCGGGGAGCTGTTTTTT. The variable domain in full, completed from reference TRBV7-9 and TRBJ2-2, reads DTGVSQNPRHKITKRGQNVTFRCDPISEHNRLYWYRQTLGQGPEFLTYFQNEAQLEKSRLLSDRFSAERPKGSFSTLEIQRTEQGDSAMYLCASAGESTGELFFGEGSRLTVL.

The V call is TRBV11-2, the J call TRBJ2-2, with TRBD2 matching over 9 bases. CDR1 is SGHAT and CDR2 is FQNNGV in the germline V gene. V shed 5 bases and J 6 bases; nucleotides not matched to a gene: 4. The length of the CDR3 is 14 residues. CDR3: CASSTGLAPGELFF. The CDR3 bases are TGTGCCAGCAGCACGGGACTAGCTCCCGGGGAGCTGTTTTTT.

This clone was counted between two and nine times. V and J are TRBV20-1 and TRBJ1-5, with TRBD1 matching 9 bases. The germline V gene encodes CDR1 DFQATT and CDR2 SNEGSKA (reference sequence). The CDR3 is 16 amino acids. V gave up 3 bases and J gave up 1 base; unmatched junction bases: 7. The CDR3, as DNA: TGCAGTGCTAGTACAGGGGGCGCAGGGAGCAATCAGCCCCAGCATTTT. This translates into CSASTGGAGSNQPQHF.

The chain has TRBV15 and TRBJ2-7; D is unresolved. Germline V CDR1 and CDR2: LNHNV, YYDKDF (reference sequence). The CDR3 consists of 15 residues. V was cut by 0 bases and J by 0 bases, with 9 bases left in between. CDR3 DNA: TGTGCCACCAGCAGAGATATGACAACCTCCTACGAGCAGTACTTC. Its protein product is CATSRDMTTSYEQYF.

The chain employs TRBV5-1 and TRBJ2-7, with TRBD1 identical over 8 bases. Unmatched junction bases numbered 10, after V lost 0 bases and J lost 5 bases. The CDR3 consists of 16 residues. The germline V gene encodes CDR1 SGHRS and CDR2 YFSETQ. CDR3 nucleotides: TGCGCCAGCAGCTTGGAGGCGGCGGCAGGGGGCAACGAGCAGTACTTC. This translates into CASSLEAAAGGNEQYF.

The CDR3 spells CASSRDAPGNTIYF. DNA for the CDR3: TGTGCCAGCAGCCGAGATGCTCCTGGAAACACCATATATTTT. The V call is TRBV6-5, the J call TRBJ1-3; D remains ambiguous. This CDR3 has 14 residues. Germline CDR1 reads MNHEY; CDR2 reads SVGAGI. The germline V and J ends were trimmed by 6 bases and 2 bases, with 11 bases remaining between them.

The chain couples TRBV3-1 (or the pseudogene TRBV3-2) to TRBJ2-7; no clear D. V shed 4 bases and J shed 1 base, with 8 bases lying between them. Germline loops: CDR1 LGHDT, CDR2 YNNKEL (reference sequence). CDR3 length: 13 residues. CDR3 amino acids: CASSPTGSYEQYF. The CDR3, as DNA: TGTGCCAGCAGCCCCACCGGGTCCTACGAGCAGTACTTC.

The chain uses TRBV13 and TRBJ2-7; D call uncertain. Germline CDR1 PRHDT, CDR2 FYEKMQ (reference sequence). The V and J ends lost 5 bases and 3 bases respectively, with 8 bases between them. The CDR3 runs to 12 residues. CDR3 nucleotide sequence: TGTGCCAGCAGCGCCAGTAACTACGAGCAGTACTTC. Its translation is CASSASNYEQYF.

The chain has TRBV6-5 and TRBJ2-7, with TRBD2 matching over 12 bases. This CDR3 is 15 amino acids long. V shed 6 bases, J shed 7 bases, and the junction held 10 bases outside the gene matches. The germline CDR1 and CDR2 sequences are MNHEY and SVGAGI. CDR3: CASSPGTSGPGEQYF. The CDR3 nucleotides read TGTGCCAGCAGCCCCGGGACTAGCGGGCCCGGGGAGCAGTACTTC.